Listed below are T cell receptor beta chains from one sample, sequenced in a study of CD8 T cells in Susac syndrome. TCRdb reprocessed the immunoSEQ multiplex PCR reads with MiXCR, giving one entry per CDR3 protein. The sample lists more than 75,000 distinct CDR3 sequences, 85% to 95% occurring once. Material: CD8+ T cells from PBMCs. The receptors were sampled from a human donor in good health. CDR3s include the opening cysteine and the closing phenylalanine or tryptophan. The D gene is left open where the match is weak. The size field is filled for only some rows; it gives once, few, many or a size class.

clone size | J gene | V gene | D gene | CDR3 protein | CDR3 DNA
. | TRBJ1-1 | TRBV3-1 | . | CASSQDGREAFF | TGTGCCAGCAGCCAAGACGGAAGGGAAGCTTTCTTT
. | TRBJ2-3 | TRBV6-5 | TRBD2 | CASSYWTSGTDTQYF | TGTGCCAGCAGTTACTGGACTAGCGGCACAGATACGCAGTATTTT
. | TRBJ2-3 | TRBV27 | . | CASSSSRATDTQYF | TGTGCCAGCAGTTCTTCACGGGCCACAGATACGCAGTATTTT
. | TRBJ2-7 | TRBV29-1 | . | CSVYPGPSNEQYF | TGCAGCGTTTACCCAGGACCCAGCAACGAGCAGTACTTC
. | TRBJ1-1 | TRBV7-9 | TRBD1 | CASSSALGTGLNTEAFF | TGTGCCAGCAGCTCGGCCCTCGGGACAGGGCTGAACACTGAAGCTTTCTTT
. | TRBJ2-1 | TRBV19 | . | CASTQGGSSYNEQFF | TGTGCCAGTACCCAGGGTGGAAGCTCCTACAATGAGCAGTTCTTC
once | TRBJ1-1 | TRBV6-6 | . | CASSSGRRTEAFF | TGTGCCAGCAGCTCCGGCCGGAGGACTGAAGCTTTCTTT
. | TRBJ2-1 | TRBV9 | TRBD2 | CASGGTSGVRMQFF | TGTGCCAGCGGGGGGACTAGCGGGGTGAGGATGCAGTTCTTC
. | TRBJ1-2 | TRBV4-1 | . | CASSPGINYGYTF | TGCGCCAGCAGCCCGGGGATAAACTATGGCTACACCTTC
. | TRBJ2-5 | TRBV11-2 | TRBD1 | CASSLENRGRRETQYF | TGTGCCAGCAGCTTAGAGAACAGGGGGCGCCGAGAGACCCAGTACTTC
. | TRBJ2-4 | TRBV5-6 | . | CASSSKRVAKNIQYF | TGTGCCAGCAGCTCGAAGCGTGTAGCCAAAAACATTCAGTACTTC
. | TRBJ1-1 | TRBV29-1 | TRBD1 | CSGQGAGTEAFF | TGCAGCGGACAGGGGGCCGGCACTGAAGCTTTCTTT
few | TRBJ2-1 | TRBV24-1 | . | CATSDLQRNEQFF | TGTGCCACCAGTGATTTGCAACGGAATGAGCAGTTCTTC
. | TRBJ2-3 | TRBV7-6 | TRBD2 | CASSPGGGTDTQYF | TGTGCCAGCAGCCCGGGGGGTGGCACAGATACGCAGTATTTT
. | TRBJ2-3 | TRBV6-2/TRBV6-3 | . | CASSYIPFTDTQYF | TGTGCCAGCAGTTACATCCCCTTCACAGATACGCAGTATTTT
. | TRBJ2-1 | TRBV10-3 | . | CAIKSGNYNEQFF | TGTGCCATCAAGAGCGGCAACTACAATGAGCAGTTCTTC
. | TRBJ1-1 | TRBV29-1 | . | CSVAANTEAFF | TGCAGCGTCGCAGCGAACACTGAAGCTTTCTTT
. | TRBJ2-7 | TRBV3-1 | . | CASSQDREGREQYF | TGTGCCAGCAGCCAAGATCGGGAAGGGCGGGAGCAGTACTTC
once | TRBJ2-1 | TRBV7-9 | TRBD2 | CASSLPAGKNLHEQFF | TGTGCCAGCAGCTTACCAGCGGGAAAGAACCTCCATGAGCAGTTCTTC
. | TRBJ2-1 | TRBV18 | TRBD2 | CASSPGTSGGKDEQFF | TGTGCCAGCTCACCGGGGACTAGCGGGGGGAAGGATGAGCAGTTCTTC
. | TRBJ2-3 | TRBV14 | TRBD2 | CASSQGTSGESDTDTQYF | TGTGCCAGCAGCCAGGGAACTAGCGGGGAATCGGACACAGATACGCAGTATTTT
. | TRBJ2-1 | TRBV7-8 | TRBD2 | CASSSSLAGYNEQFF | TGTGCCAGCAGCTCCTCACTAGCGGGGTACAATGAGCAGTTCTTC
. | TRBJ2-6 | TRBV27 | . | CASSWGAPNVLTF | TGTGCCAGCAGTTGGGGGGCCCCCAACGTCCTGACTTTC
. | TRBJ2-1 | TRBV6-2/TRBV6-3 | TRBD2 | CASTQLAGRRNEQFF | TGTGCCAGCACCCAACTAGCGGGACGAAGAAATGAGCAGTTCTTC
. | TRBJ2-7 | TRBV6-2/TRBV6-3 | . | CASGLGGEQYF | TGTGCCAGCGGCCTTGGGGGGGAGCAGTACTTC
. | TRBJ1-1 | TRBV27 | . | CASMGTEAFF | TGTGCCAGCATGGGCACTGAAGCTTTCTTT
. | TRBJ1-1 | TRBV15 | . | CATSREPRDKAFF | TGTGCCACCAGCAGAGAACCGAGGGACAAAGCTTTCTTT
. | TRBJ1-2 | TRBV19 | . | CASSISSDGVYGYTF | TGTGCCAGTAGTATCTCATCGGACGGGGTCTATGGCTACACCTTC
. | TRBJ2-5 | TRBV5-4 | TRBD2 | CASSFLVLAAQETQYF | TGTGCCAGCAGCTTTCTTGTCCTAGCGGCCCAAGAGACCCAGTACTTC
. | TRBJ2-2 | TRBV9 | TRBD2 | CASTPGGGNTGELFF | TGTGCCAGCACCCCGGGGGGAGGGAACACCGGGGAGCTGTTTTTT
. | TRBJ2-5 | TRBV29-1 | TRBD1 | CSCWGRTGGQETQYF | TGCAGCTGCTGGGGTAGGACAGGGGGACAAGAGACCCAGTACTTC